This entry features one T cell receptor beta chain sequence. Antigen: not known. TCRdb re-derived calls from the reads in MiXCR, one entry per CDR3 protein. The sample contains approximately 600,000 distinct CDR3 sequences, under 45% of which appear only once. This entry belongs to a study of T cell repertoires in cytomegalovirus infection. The source material was cultured PBMCs, sampled from culture after CMV antigen stimulation. This receptor was identified in a human donor in good health (CMV status not recorded). Some clones in this sample may be carry-over from other donors' samples.

CDR3 coding DNA: TGTGCCAGCAGGGTTGTCTCCACTGAAGCTTTCTTT. Its protein is CASRVVSTEAFF. The chain recombines TRBV2 with TRBJ1-1; D is ambiguous. In germline, CDR1 is SNHLY, CDR2 FYNNEI. V was cut by 6 bases and J by 4 bases, with 9 bases left in between. The CDR3 runs to 12 residues.